This is a list of T cell receptor beta chains from one sample in a study of metastatic and nonmetastatic thyroid tumors. TCRdb re-analyzed the PCR reads through MiXCR. This sample yields 35,000 to 40,000 clones, of which under 30% are seen a single time; roughly 10% belongs to the top ten. Sequenced: blood. The receptors here all came from a male donor with papillary thyroid cancer or a benign thyroid nodule (not recorded which). Some clones in this sample may be carry-over from other donors' samples. CDR3s include the opening cysteine and the closing phenylalanine or tryptophan.

J	V	CDR3
TRBJ1-5	TRBV2	CASSLVEQPQNF
TRBJ2-2	TRBV6-5	CASSYFSELSTGELFF
TRBJ2-2	TRBV11-2	CASSPWGGGMGGELFF
TRBJ2-1	TRBV20-1	CSARGQGDPQFF
TRBJ2-2	TRBV20-1	CSASLAGGPTGELFF
TRBJ2-7	TRBV6-2/TRBV6-3	CASSYSYDNEQYF
TRBJ1-1	TRBV20-1	CSARWGGSDTEAFF
TRBJ2-7	TRBV6-5	CASSYVGRGSGRAQGKREQYF
TRBJ1-1	TRBV5-6	CASSGWGRGPGGAFF
TRBJ1-2	TRBV6-2/TRBV6-3	CASSQGTRGYTF
TRBJ2-1	TRBV7-9	CASSLVLDEQFF
TRBJ2-7	TRBV6-1	CASTPGRSYEQYF
TRBJ1-4	TRBV20-1	CSARDQNRDEKLFF
TRBJ1-2	TRBV10-2	CASSEAGYGYTF
TRBJ2-3	TRBV7-3	CASSSGPNDPDTQYF
TRBJ2-3	TRBV6-4	CASSDGQDTDTQYF
TRBJ2-7	TRBV6-1	CASSKPGRSTYEQYF
TRBJ2-5	TRBV12-3/TRBV12-4	CASSGNRDRGQETQYF
TRBJ2-7	TRBV3-1	CASRGCGGYEQYF
TRBJ2-1	TRBV10-3	CAISDRAEYNEQFF
TRBJ1-2	TRBV28	CASSRSARSYGYTF
TRBJ2-3	TRBV28	CASSSGGPSDTQYF
TRBJ1-1	TRBV11-1	CASIRQLNTEAFF
TRBJ2-1	TRBV20-1	CSARDPSGRANNEQFF
TRBJ2-5	TRBV20-1	CSARGSQGGTQYF
TRBJ1-2	TRBV28	CASSLPGQYSNYGYTF
TRBJ2-2	TRBV24-1	CATSASWVYTGELFF
TRBJ1-2	TRBV14	CASSQYPGASSYGYTF